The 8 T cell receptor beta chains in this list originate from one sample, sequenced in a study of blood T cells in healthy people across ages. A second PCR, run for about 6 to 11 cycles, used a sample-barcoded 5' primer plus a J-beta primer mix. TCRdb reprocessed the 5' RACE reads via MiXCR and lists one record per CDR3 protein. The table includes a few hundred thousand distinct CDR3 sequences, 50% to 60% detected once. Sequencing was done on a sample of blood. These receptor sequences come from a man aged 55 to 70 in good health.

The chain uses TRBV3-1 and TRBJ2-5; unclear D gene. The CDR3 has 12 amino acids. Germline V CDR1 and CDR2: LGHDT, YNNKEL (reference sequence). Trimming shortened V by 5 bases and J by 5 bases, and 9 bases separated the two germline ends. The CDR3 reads CASSNNWETQYF. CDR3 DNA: TGTGCCAGCAGCAACAACTGGGAGACCCAGTACTTC.

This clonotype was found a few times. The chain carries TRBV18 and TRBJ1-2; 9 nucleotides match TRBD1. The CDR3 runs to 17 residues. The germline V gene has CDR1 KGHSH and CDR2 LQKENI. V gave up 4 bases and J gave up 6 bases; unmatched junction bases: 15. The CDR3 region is CASSLKTGGEGPDGYTF. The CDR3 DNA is TGTGCCAGCTCACTGAAAACAGGGGGCGAAGGTCCAGATGGCTACACCTTC.

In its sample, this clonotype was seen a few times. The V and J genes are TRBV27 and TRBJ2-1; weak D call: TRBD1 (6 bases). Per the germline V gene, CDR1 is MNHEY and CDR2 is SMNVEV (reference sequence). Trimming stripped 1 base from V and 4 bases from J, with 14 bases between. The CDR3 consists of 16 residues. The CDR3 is CASSLYPLGQYNEQFF. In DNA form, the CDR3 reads TGTGCCAGCAGTTTATACCCCTTAGGACAGTACAATGAGCAGTTCTTC.

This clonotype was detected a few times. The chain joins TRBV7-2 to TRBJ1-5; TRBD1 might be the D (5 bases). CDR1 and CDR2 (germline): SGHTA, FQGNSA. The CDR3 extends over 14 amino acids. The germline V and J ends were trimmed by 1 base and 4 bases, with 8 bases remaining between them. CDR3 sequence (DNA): TGTGCCAGCAGCTTAGTAGGGGTTAATCAGCCCCAGCATTTT. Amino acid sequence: CASSLVGVNQPQHF.

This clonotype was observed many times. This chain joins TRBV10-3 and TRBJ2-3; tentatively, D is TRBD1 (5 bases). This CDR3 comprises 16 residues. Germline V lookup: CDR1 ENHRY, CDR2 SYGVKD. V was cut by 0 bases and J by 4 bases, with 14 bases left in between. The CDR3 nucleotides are TGTGCCATCAGTGAGTCGCAGGGAAGGGCCGCAGATACGCAGTATTTT. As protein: CAISESQGRAADTQYF.

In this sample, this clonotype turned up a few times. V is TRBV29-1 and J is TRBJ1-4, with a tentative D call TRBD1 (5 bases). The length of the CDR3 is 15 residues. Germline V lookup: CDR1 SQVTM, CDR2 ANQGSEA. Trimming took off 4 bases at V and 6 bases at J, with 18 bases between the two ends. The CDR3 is CSVAFGGPHYEKLFF. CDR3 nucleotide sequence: TGCAGCGTTGCCTTCGGGGGTCCCCACTATGAAAAACTGTTTTTT.

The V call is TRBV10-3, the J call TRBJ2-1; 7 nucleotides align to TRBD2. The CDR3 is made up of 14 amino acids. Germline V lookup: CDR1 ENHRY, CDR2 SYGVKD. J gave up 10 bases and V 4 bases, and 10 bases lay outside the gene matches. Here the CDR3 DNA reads TGTGCCATCAGTGCTGGCGGGGGTTCGGCAGAGCAGTTCTTC. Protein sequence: CAISAGGGSAEQFF.

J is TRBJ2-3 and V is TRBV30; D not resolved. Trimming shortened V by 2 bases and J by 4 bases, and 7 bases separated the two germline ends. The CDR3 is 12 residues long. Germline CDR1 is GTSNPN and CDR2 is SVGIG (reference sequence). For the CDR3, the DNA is TGTGCCTGGAGTCTGACACCAGATACGCAGTATTTT. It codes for CAWSLTPDTQYF.